The 26 T cell receptor beta chains listed next were all sequenced from one sample in a study of shared clonotypes between healthy human individuals. Produced via immunoSEQ multiplex PCR; TCRdb's table is partial and in-frame only. The sample includes roughly 2.5 million clones, roughly 92% of them seen just once. Sequenced material: naive CD4+ T cells sorted from blood. Subset meaning: CD45RA+ positively selected. These receptors originate from a man aged 18 to 29 in good health.

Remarks on this clone: The sample holds other DNA sequences that translate to the same CDR3. The J gene is TRBJ1-5, the V gene TRBV5-6; D gene ambiguous. V was shortened by 0 bases and J by 1 base, with 8 bases between the two germline ends. This CDR3 is built from 15 residues. From germline, CDR1 is SGHDT and CDR2 YYEEEE. CDR3 in amino acids: CASSLGQVSNQPQHF. The CDR3 DNA follows: TGTGCCAGCAGCTTGGGACAAGTCAGCAATCAGCCCCAGCATTTT.

This chain uses TRBV18 with TRBJ2-1; no firm D call. Germline V CDR1 and CDR2: KGHSH, LQKENI. The length of the CDR3 is 14 residues. V was pared by 2 bases and J by 8 bases, with 13 bases between. Written as DNA, the CDR3 is TGTGCCAGCTCACCAATTCTCAGTGGCGATGAGCAGTTCTTC. This codes for CASSPILSGDEQFF.

In the case of this clone: This sample includes further DNA sequences coding for the same CDR3. The V and J genes are TRBV18 and TRBJ1-2; D is ambiguous. The V end was cut by 3 bases, the J end by 4 bases, with 9 bases between. The CDR3 runs to 13 residues. The germline gives CDR1 KGHSH, CDR2 LQKENI. The CDR3 reads CASSPAGLYGYTF. The CDR3 DNA sequence: TGTGCCAGCTCACCCGCAGGCCTCTATGGCTACACCTTC.

The chain links TRBV28 to TRBJ1-1, with D uncertain. The ends were cut back, 2 bases at V and 6 bases at J, with 16 bases in the middle. Germline V gene lookup returns CDR1 MDHEN and CDR2 SYDVKM. This CDR3 has 15 amino acids. The CDR3 nucleotides are TGTGCCAGCAGTTTAAGGAGGGTCGCTGGACCTGAAGCTTTCTTT. It is translated as CASSLRRVAGPEAFF.

The CDR3 DNA reads TGTGCCAGCAGTTGGGGGATGTCCCCACAAGAGACCCAGTACTTC. It encodes CASSWGMSPQETQYF. The chain links TRBV27 to TRBJ2-5, with D perhaps matching TRBD1 or TRBD2 (5 bases each). Trimming removed 4 bases from V and 2 bases from J, with 14 bases in between. This CDR3 region has 15 residues. CDR1 and CDR2 (germline): MNHEY, SMNVEV (reference sequence).

V gene TRBV14 combines with J gene TRBJ2-3; TRBD1 aligns across 9 bases. V lost 4 bases and J lost 4; bases outside the gene matches: 6. Per the germline V gene, CDR1 is SGHDN and CDR2 is FVKESK. The CDR3 extends over 15 amino acids. The CDR3 sequence: CASSPRDRVADTQYF. Here the CDR3 DNA reads TGTGCCAGCAGCCCCCGGGACAGGGTCGCAGATACGCAGTATTTT.

The CDR3 DNA follows: TGTGCCAGCAGTTCGATCGCAGGGAAGAACACCGGGGAGCTGTTTTTT. Its translation is CASSSIAGKNTGELFF. The rearrangement uses TRBV28 and TRBJ2-2; a possible D gene is TRBD1 (5 bases). This CDR3 has 16 amino acids. V shed 4 bases and J shed 1 base, with 13 bases lying between them. CDR1 and CDR2 from the germline V gene are MDHEN and SYDVKM.

This chain links TRBV4-1 with TRBJ2-2; 7 bases match TRBD1. Losses at the gene ends were 1 base for V and 6 bases for J; bases not matched to a gene: 2. Per germline, CDR1 MGHRA and CDR2 YSYEKL. The CDR3 has 14 residues. The CDR3 sequence: CASSQVTGAGELFF. The CDR3 DNA reads as TGCGCCAGCAGCCAAGTAACAGGGGCCGGGGAGCTGTTTTTT.

The chain links TRBV2 to TRBJ1-4, with 8 bases identical to TRBD1. Trimming cost V 7 bases and J 1 base; bases outside gene matches: 8. Germline V gene lookup returns CDR1 SNHLY and CDR2 FYNNEI. CDR3 length equals 16 residues. In DNA, the CDR3 is TGTGCCAGCACAGGACAGGGAGGTAGAACTAATGAAAAACTGTTTTTT. Protein: CASTGQGGRTNEKLFF.

The chain is built from TRBV7-3 and TRBJ1-5; tentative D call: TRBD1 (5 bases). Germline CDR1 reads SGHTA; CDR2 reads FQGTGA. The CDR3 length is 16 residues. V was cut by 5 bases and J by 0 bases, with 14 bases left in between. The CDR3 sequence: CASSPGHFYSNQPQHF. CDR3 nucleotide sequence: TGTGCCAGCAGCCCTGGACACTTTTATAGCAATCAGCCCCAGCATTTT.

The rearrangement uses TRBV2 and TRBJ2-3; 10 positions match TRBD2. This CDR3 has 16 residues. Germline values: CDR1 SNHLY, CDR2 FYNNEI. V was clipped by 7 bases and J by 4 bases; unmatched bases: 11. The CDR3 is CASTQGAGGWSDTQYF. The CDR3, as DNA: TGTGCCAGCACCCAGGGAGCGGGAGGGTGGTCAGATACGCAGTATTTT.

About this clone: Other nucleotide sequences in the sample specify the same CDR3. This chain uses TRBV5-1 with TRBJ1-3, with TRBD1 matching over 11 bases. V shed 4 bases, J shed 4 bases, and the junction held 4 bases outside the gene matches. This CDR3 contains 15 residues. Germline CDR1 and CDR2: SGHRS and YFSETQ. The CDR3 loop reads CASSPDRGPGNTIYF. The CDR3 DNA sequence: TGCGCCAGCAGCCCGGACAGGGGGCCAGGAAACACCATATATTTT.

The chain recombines TRBV9 with TRBJ2-3; 7 bases are a match to TRBD1. Germline-derived CDR1 and CDR2 are SGDLS and YYNGEE. J gave up 2 bases and V 1 base, and 7 bases lay outside the gene matches. This CDR3 spans 16 amino acids. DNA of the CDR3: TGTGCCAGCAGCGTACTGGTAGGGGGCGCCACAGATACGCAGTATTTT. Its translation is CASSVLVGGATDTQYF.

The chain recombines TRBV7-2 with TRBJ2-2, with a tentative D call TRBD2 (6 bases). The germline V gene encodes CDR1 SGHTA and CDR2 FQGNSA. CDR3 size: 13 residues. V was shortened by 5 bases and J by 6 bases, with 10 bases between the two germline ends. As DNA, the CDR3 is TGTGCCAGCAGCCTCAGACTAGCCGGGGAGCTGTTTTTT. Amino acids: CASSLRLAGELFF.

The rearrangement links TRBV4-2 to TRBJ1-4, with D perhaps matching TRBD1 (5 bases). The CDR3 has 16 residues. V lost 11 bases and J lost 0, with 19 bases in between. Germline-derived CDR1 and CDR2 are LGHNA and YNFKEQ. The CDR3 bases are TGTGCCTCCCAGGGCGTCGGGGAAACAACTAATGAAAAACTGTTTTTT. As protein: CASQGVGETTNEKLFF.

The V gene is TRBV7-8, the J gene TRBJ1-1; D possibly corresponds to TRBD1 (5 bases). The ends were cut back, 5 bases at V and 2 bases at J, with 9 bases in the middle. The germline V gene encodes CDR1 SGHVS and CDR2 FQNEAQ. The length of the CDR3 is 13 residues. The DNA for the CDR3 is TGTGCCAGCAGCGGGGGGAGCAACACTGAAGCTTTCTTT. Translating it yields CASSGGSNTEAFF.

V usage is TRBV10-3 and J usage is TRBJ1-2, with a weak D call TRBD1 (5 bases). The V gene lost 6 bases and the J gene lost 6 bases, with 14 bases spanning the gap. Germline CDR1 is ENHRY and CDR2 is SYGVKD. The CDR3 runs to 13 residues. CDR3 sequence (DNA): TGTGCCATCAGGCCTGGATCGGGGGATGGCTACACCTTC. Amino acids: CAIRPGSGDGYTF.

The chain recombines TRBV5-1 with TRBJ2-2; tentatively, D is TRBD2 (6 bases). Germline V CDR1 and CDR2: SGHRS, YFSETQ. The CDR3 totals 16 residues. V was shortened by 0 bases and J by 0 bases, with 9 bases between the two germline ends. The CDR3 coding sequence is TGCGCCAGCAGCTTGGCCGCGGGGTCGAACACCGGGGAGCTGTTTTTT. Translation gives CASSLAAGSNTGELFF.

V usage is TRBV30 and J usage is TRBJ2-7; tentatively, D is TRBD1 (5 bases). Trimming pared 1 base from V and 0 bases from J, leaving 10 bases between. This CDR3 contains 14 residues. From germline, CDR1 is GTSNPN and CDR2 SVGIG (reference sequence). The CDR3 loop reads CAWSGTTVSYEQYF. CDR3 coding DNA: TGTGCCTGGAGTGGAACGACAGTCTCCTACGAGCAGTACTTC. The full variable domain, with the rest looked up from reference TRBV30 and TRBJ2-7, is SQTIHQWPATLVQPVGSPLSLECTVEGTSNPNLYWYRQAAGRGLQLLFYSVGIGQISSEVPQNLSASRPQDRQFILSSKKLLLSDSGFYLCAWSGTTVSYEQYFGPGTRLTVT.

Note on this clone: This same CDR3 is encoded by further DNA sequences in the sample. The chain combines TRBV5-1 with TRBJ1-1, with no clear D. Trimming shortened V by 0 bases and J by 2 bases, and 8 bases separated the two germline ends. This CDR3 contains 14 residues. Germline-derived CDR1 and CDR2 are SGHRS and YFSETQ. CDR3: CASSLARGNTEAFF. The CDR3 region has the DNA TGCGCCAGCAGCTTGGCTAGAGGAAACACTGAAGCTTTCTTT.

The chain uses TRBV18 and TRBJ1-1, with 7 bases aligning to TRBD1. J lost 3 bases, V lost 3 bases, and 7 bases had no gene match. CDR3 length: 15 amino acids. Germline V gives CDR1 KGHSH, CDR2 LQKENI. The CDR3: CASSPGRGADTEAFF. The DNA of the CDR3 is TGTGCCAGCTCACCGGGCAGGGGGGCTGACACTGAAGCTTTCTTT.

V is TRBV7-2 and J is TRBJ2-3, with 7 bases lining up with TRBD2. The CDR3 covers 17 residues. Germline assignment: CDR1 SGHTA and CDR2 FQGNSA. Trimming removed 2 bases from V and 0 bases from J; junction bases left unmatched: 8. The CDR3 reads CASSLRLAVGSTDTQYF. DNA for the CDR3: TGTGCCAGCAGCTTAAGGCTAGCGGTGGGTAGCACAGATACGCAGTATTTT. Combining the CDR3 with reference TRBV7-2 and TRBJ2-3 gives the whole variable domain GAGVSQSPSNKVTEKGKDVELRCDPISGHTALYWYRQSLGQGLEFLIYFQGNSAPDKSGLPSDRFSAERTGGSVSTLTIQRTQQEDSAVYLCASSLRLAVGSTDTQYFGPGTRLTVL.

The chain uses TRBV4-1 and TRBJ2-5; D gene uncertain. Germline CDR1 MGHRA, CDR2 YSYEKL. This CDR3 comprises 14 residues. V gave up 6 bases and J gave up 5 bases, with 16 bases separating them. CDR3 sequence (DNA): TGCGCCAGCAGTCTCGTGTGGGGTCAGGAGACCCAGTACTTC. This codes for CASSLVWGQETQYF.

This chain links TRBV14 with TRBJ2-7; a possible D gene is TRBD2 (6 bases). CDR3 length: 14 residues. Germline CDR1 reads SGHDN; CDR2 reads FVKESK. V was trimmed by 3 bases and J by 4 bases, leaving 13 bases between them. The CDR3 here is CASSQQTGGYEQYF. The CDR3 DNA reads as TGTGCCAGCAGCCAGCAAACCGGGGGATACGAGCAGTACTTC.

V and J are TRBV6-1 and TRBJ2-5; D is possibly TRBD1 (6 bases). In germline, CDR1 is MNHNS, CDR2 SASEGT. The CDR3 contains 13 residues. V was pared by 1 base and J by 7 bases, with 10 bases between. The CDR3 bases are TGTGCCAGCAGTGAAGACAGGGTCTTGACCCAGTACTTC. Protein: CASSEDRVLTQYF.

Worth noting for this clone: This same CDR3 is encoded by further DNA sequences in the sample. The chain joins TRBV7-9 to TRBJ2-3, with 12 bases lining up with TRBD2. From germline, CDR1 is SEHNR and CDR2 FQNEAQ (reference sequence). This CDR3 spans 15 amino acids. The V and J ends lost 3 bases and 3 bases, in that order; junction bases with no gene match: 1. This CDR3 is CASSFLAGGTDTQYF. The CDR3, as DNA: TGTGCCAGCAGCTTCCTAGCGGGGGGGACAGATACGCAGTATTTT.